This TCR beta chain was captured in a study of cytomegalovirus exposure and HLA in healthy donors. The PCR used 60 Vbeta and 13 Jbeta primers. The data were produced by immunoSEQ multiplex PCR, yet TCRdb's version contains in-frame clones alone and is incomplete. The sample carries about 86,000 clones, about two thirds recorded once. This clone has more than one count but fewer than ten. No antigen is known for it. Study results and caveats: In vitro experiments confirmed that a few CMV-associated chains were specific for CMV antigens.

The receptor's source is a man aged 60 to 75 in good health and CMV-seronegative. Specimen: PBMCs.

In DNA form, the CDR3 reads TGTGCCAGCAGCCCGGCTAGCGGGCAAGAGACCCAGTACTTC. Amino acids: CASSPASGQETQYF. The genes are TRBV28 and TRBJ2-5, with 8 bases that match TRBD2. V dropped 6 bases and J dropped 2; count of bases not matched to a gene: 5. CDR1 MDHEN and CDR2 SYDVKM come from the germline V gene. The CDR3 covers 14 residues.